The entry below gives a single TCR beta chain sequence along with its context. The method was immunoSEQ multiplex PCR; TCRdb's version includes in-frame clones alone and lacks a portion of them. The data hold some 130,000 clones, with roughly 89% observed a single time. The sample is drawn from a study of T cell responses to AZD1222 COVID-19 vaccine. V lost 0 bases, J lost 3 bases, and 1 base stayed unmatched. The CDR3 contains 14 residues. Germline V lookup: CDR1 KGHSH, CDR2 LQKENI. The clonotype comes from an adult in good health. Sample: peripheral blood, taken on day 0 of AZD1222 vaccination. This chain uses TRBV18 with TRBJ2-7, with 8 positions matching TRBD2. CDR3 nucleotide sequence: TGTGCCAGCTCACCACCCGGGACTAGCTACGAGCAGTACTTC. It codes for CASSPPGTSYEQYF.